These T cell receptor beta chains were read from a single sample in a study of Ad26.COV2.S vaccination and SARS-CoV-2 variants. Clones were read by immunoSEQ multiplex PCR, and TCRdb kept only the in-frame ones, dropping some. This sample has around 320,000 clones; around 85% occur once, and the top ten carry about 2.1%. Sequenced here: peripheral blood, sampled in a trial of Ad26.COV2.S vaccine versus placebo. These receptors all come from a person between 18 and 65 years old who received the Ad26.COV2.S COVID-19 vaccine or a placebo. Each CDR3 is given with its conserved first and last residue. The order of the fields is D gene, V gene, J gene, clone size, CDR3 length, CDR3 DNA, CDR3 protein. The D gene is left open where the match is weak. A row's size may be missing; if present it is once, few, many or a size class.

d_gene: -; v_gene: TRBV27; j_gene: TRBJ1-3; abundance: -; len: 13; CDR3nt: TGTGCCAGCAGTCCATTTGCTGGAAACACCATATATTTT; CDR3aa: CASSPFAGNTIYF
d_gene: -; v_gene: TRBV27; j_gene: TRBJ1-1; abundance: few; len: 13; CDR3nt: TGTGCCAGCAGGCAATACTTGAACACTGAAGCTTTCTTT; CDR3aa: CASRQYLNTEAFF
d_gene: -; v_gene: TRBV3-1/TRBV3-2; j_gene: TRBJ1-1; abundance: -; len: 15; CDR3nt: TGTGCCAGCAGCGCCCCGGCGAGGACAGACACTGAAGCTTTCTTT; CDR3aa: CASSAPARTDTEAFF
d_gene: -; v_gene: TRBV5-1; j_gene: TRBJ2-2; abundance: -; len: 16; CDR3nt: TGCGCCAGCAGCTTGGTGGGACTTAAGAACACCGGGGAGCTGTTTTTT; CDR3aa: CASSLVGLKNTGELFF
d_gene: -; v_gene: TRBV23-1; j_gene: TRBJ1-2; abundance: -; len: 15; CDR3nt: TGCGCCAGCAGCCGTGGGGGGCGCAAAAAACATGGCTACACCTTC; CDR3aa: CASSRGGRKKHGYTF
d_gene: -; v_gene: TRBV28; j_gene: TRBJ2-1; abundance: -; len: 12; CDR3nt: TGTGCCAGCAGTTTACAGTACAATGAGCAGTTCTTC; CDR3aa: CASSLQYNEQFF
d_gene: -; v_gene: TRBV3-1/TRBV3-2; j_gene: TRBJ1-5; abundance: -; len: 13; CDR3nt: TGTGCCAGCAGCCAAGATCGGGATCAGCCCCAGCATTTT; CDR3aa: CASSQDRDQPQHF
d_gene: -; v_gene: TRBV6-5; j_gene: TRBJ1-4; abundance: -; len: 16; CDR3nt: TGTGCCAGCAGTTTGTATGGAGGGAGAGATAATGAAAAACTGTTTTTT; CDR3aa: CASSLYGGRDNEKLFF
d_gene: TRBD2; v_gene: TRBV6-5; j_gene: TRBJ2-7; abundance: -; len: 15; CDR3nt: TGTGCCAGCAGTTACATATTCCACGGGGGGGTCGAGCAGTACTTC; CDR3aa: CASSYIFHGGVEQYF
d_gene: -; v_gene: TRBV7-9; j_gene: TRBJ2-3; abundance: -; len: 11; CDR3nt: TGTGCCAGCAGCTGGACAGATACGCAGTATTTT; CDR3aa: CASSWTDTQYF
d_gene: -; v_gene: TRBV28; j_gene: TRBJ1-1; abundance: once; len: 12; CDR3nt: TGTGCCAGCAGTTTGGGTGATACTGAAGCTTTCTTT; CDR3aa: CASSLGDTEAFF
d_gene: TRBD2; v_gene: TRBV3-1/TRBV3-2; j_gene: TRBJ2-3; abundance: -; len: 18; CDR3nt: TGTGCCAGCAGCCAAGATCTAGCGGGGGGGCCTCGCACAGATACGCAGTATTTT; CDR3aa: CASSQDLAGGPRTDTQYF
d_gene: -; v_gene: TRBV2; j_gene: TRBJ2-7; abundance: -; len: 14; CDR3nt: TGTGCCAGCAGCGGGGAGACAGGTCCCTACGAGCAGTACTTC; CDR3aa: CASSGETGPYEQYF
d_gene: -; v_gene: TRBV5-1; j_gene: TRBJ2-7; abundance: -; len: 15; CDR3nt: TGCGCCAGCAGCTCCACAGGGATTGGGGCCTACGAGCAGTACTTC; CDR3aa: CASSSTGIGAYEQYF
d_gene: TRBD2; v_gene: TRBV27; j_gene: TRBJ2-7; abundance: -; len: 15; CDR3nt: TGTGCCAGCAGGAACCTAGCGGGGGCCGGGTACGAGCAGTACTTC; CDR3aa: CASRNLAGAGYEQYF
d_gene: TRBD1; v_gene: TRBV7-2; j_gene: TRBJ2-7; abundance: few; len: 15; CDR3nt: TGTGCCAGCAGCTTCCCGGGACAGGGGACCTACGAGCAGTACTTC; CDR3aa: CASSFPGQGTYEQYF
d_gene: -; v_gene: TRBV3-1/TRBV3-2; j_gene: TRBJ1-1; abundance: -; len: 18; CDR3nt: TGTGCCAGCAGCCAAGATTTGGGGAGGGGAGGAGTGAAGCCTGAAGCTTTCTTT; CDR3aa: CASSQDLGRGGVKPEAFF